This paragraph reports one T cell receptor (beta chain). Its cognate antigen is unknown. Its ends do not fully match the called genes, so a read error is possible. This specimen belongs to a study of Graves' ophthalmopathy and Graves' hyperthyroidism. The CDR3 has 14 residues. The germline CDR1 and CDR2 sequences are LNHDA and SQIVND (reference sequence). Findings and caveats of the study: Thyroid clonotypes that were expanded above 0.001 frequency mostly also appeared in blood. At just over 70% sensitivity and 72.22% specificity, the model predicted progression of the ophthalmopathy.

Ophthalmopathy in the donors was of moderate-to-severe activity, with CAS ≥3, NOSPECS ≥4 and duration under 3 months. Someone took the PBMCs out of around 10 ml of fresh peripheral blood. Amplification from RNA transcripts yielded the TCR beta CDR3 regions. The workflow started with a first-round RT-PCR run with HTBI primers and then moved on to a second-round multiplex PCR. TCRdb processed the multiplex PCR reads anew with MiXCR; each CDR3 protein has one entry. The table has 600,000 to 700,000 distinct CDR3 sequences, roughly two fifths seen once. The sample taken for sequencing was peripheral blood. The TCR was taken from an adult man with Graves' ophthalmopathy. The chain joins TRBV19 to TRBJ1-1; 7 positions match TRBD1. CDR3 nucleotide sequence: TGTACCAGTAGTGTACAGGGGACGAACACTGAAGCTTTCTTT. This translates into CTSSVQGTNTEAFF.